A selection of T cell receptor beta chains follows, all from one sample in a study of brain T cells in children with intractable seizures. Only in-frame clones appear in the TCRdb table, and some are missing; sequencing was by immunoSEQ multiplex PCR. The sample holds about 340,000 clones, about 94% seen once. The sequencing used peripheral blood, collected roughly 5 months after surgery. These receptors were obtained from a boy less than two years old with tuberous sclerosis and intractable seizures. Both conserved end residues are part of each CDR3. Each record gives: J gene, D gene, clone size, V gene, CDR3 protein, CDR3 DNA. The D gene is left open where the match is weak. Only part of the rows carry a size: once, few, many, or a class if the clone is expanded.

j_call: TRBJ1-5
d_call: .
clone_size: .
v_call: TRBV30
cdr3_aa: CAWSTASNQPQHF
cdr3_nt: TGTGCCTGGAGTACGGCTAGCAATCAGCCCCAGCATTTT

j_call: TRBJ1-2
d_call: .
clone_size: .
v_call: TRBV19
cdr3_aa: CASGNRRHYGYTF
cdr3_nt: TGTGCCAGTGGAAACCGACGGCACTATGGCTACACCTTC

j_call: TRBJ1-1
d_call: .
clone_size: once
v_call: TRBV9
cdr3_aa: CASSRVSDTEAFF
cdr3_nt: TGTGCCAGCAGCAGGGTTAGCGACACTGAAGCTTTCTTT

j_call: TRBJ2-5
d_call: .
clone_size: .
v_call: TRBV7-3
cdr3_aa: CASSWGTHRGETQYF
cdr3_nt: TGTGCCAGCAGCTGGGGTACCCACCGGGGAGAGACCCAGTACTTC

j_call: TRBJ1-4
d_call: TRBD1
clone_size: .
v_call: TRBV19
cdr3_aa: CASSLKPGQGSLKLFF
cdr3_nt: TGTGCCAGTAGCCTCAAGCCGGGACAGGGCTCCTTAAAACTGTTTTTT

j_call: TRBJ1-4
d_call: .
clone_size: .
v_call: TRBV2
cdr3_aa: CASSEVSWLTSNEKLFF
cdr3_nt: TGTGCCAGCAGTGAAGTCAGCTGGTTGACTTCTAATGAAAAACTGTTTTTT

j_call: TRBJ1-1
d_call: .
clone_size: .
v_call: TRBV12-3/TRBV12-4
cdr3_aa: CASSLGVNTEAFF
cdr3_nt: TGTGCCAGCAGCCTTGGAGTGAACACTGAAGCTTTCTTT

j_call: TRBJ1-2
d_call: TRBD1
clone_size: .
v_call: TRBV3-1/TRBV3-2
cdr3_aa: CASSQVRGQGSYGYTF
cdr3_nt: TGTGCCAGCAGCCAAGTTAGAGGACAGGGTTCCTATGGCTACACCTTC

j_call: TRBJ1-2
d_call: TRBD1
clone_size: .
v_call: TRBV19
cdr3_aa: CASNLRAEGALGYTF
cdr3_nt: TGTGCCAGTAACCTCCGGGCGGAGGGGGCCCTTGGCTACACCTTC

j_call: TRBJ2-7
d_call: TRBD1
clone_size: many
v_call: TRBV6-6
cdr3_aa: CASSPGDRYEQYF
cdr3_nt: TGTGCCAGCAGTCCTGGGGACAGGTACGAGCAGTACTTC

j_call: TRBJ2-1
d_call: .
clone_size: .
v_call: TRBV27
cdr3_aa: CASSQHYNEQFF
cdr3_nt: TGTGCCAGCAGTCAACACTACAATGAGCAGTTCTTC

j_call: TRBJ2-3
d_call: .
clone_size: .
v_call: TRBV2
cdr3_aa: CASRADTDTQYF
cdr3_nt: TGTGCCAGCAGAGCGGACACAGATACGCAGTATTTT

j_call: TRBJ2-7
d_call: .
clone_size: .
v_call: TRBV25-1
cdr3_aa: CASSEYNNPHEQYF
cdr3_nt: TGTGCCAGCAGTGAATACAACAACCCTCACGAGCAGTACTTC

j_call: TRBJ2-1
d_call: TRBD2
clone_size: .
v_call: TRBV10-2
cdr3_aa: CASRASGGLYNEQFF
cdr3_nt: TGCGCCAGCAGGGCTAGCGGGGGGCTCTACAATGAGCAGTTCTTC

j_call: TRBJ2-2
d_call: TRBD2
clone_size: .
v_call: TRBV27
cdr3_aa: CASRLAGAGELFF
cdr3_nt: TGTGCCAGCAGATTAGCGGGTGCGGGGGAGCTGTTTTTT

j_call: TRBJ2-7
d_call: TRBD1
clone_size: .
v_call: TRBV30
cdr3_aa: CAWGTGGGEQYF
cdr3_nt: TGTGCCTGGGGGACAGGGGGCGGCGAGCAGTACTTC

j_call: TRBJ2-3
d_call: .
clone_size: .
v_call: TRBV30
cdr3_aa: CAWRAGTARSTQYF
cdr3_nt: TGTGCCTGGAGGGCGGGGACTGCCCGTAGTACGCAGTATTTT

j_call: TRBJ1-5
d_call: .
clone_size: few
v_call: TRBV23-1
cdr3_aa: CASSHRTGKGDQPQHF
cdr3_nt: TGCGCCAGCAGTCATCGTACAGGGAAGGGGGATCAGCCCCAGCATTTT

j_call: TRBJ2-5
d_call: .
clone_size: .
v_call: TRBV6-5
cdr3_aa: CASSPGGTQYF
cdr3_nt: TGTGCCAGCAGTCCTGGGGGGACCCAGTACTTC

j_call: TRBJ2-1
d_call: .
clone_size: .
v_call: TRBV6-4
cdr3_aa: CASSDSSLGGDEQFF
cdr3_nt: TGTGCCAGCAGTGACTCGTCTCTGGGAGGCGATGAGCAGTTCTTC

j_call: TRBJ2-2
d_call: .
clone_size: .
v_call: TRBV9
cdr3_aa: CASSVESGLTGELFF
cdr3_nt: TGTGCCAGCAGCGTAGAAAGCGGCCTAACCGGGGAGCTGTTTTTT

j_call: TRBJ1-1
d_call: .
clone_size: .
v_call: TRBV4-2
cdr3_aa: CASSQVGKGSEAFF
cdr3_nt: TGTGCCAGCAGCCAAGTCGGCAAAGGCTCCGAAGCTTTCTTT

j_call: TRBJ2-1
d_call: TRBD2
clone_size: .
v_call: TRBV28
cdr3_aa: CASSLGLDAEQFF
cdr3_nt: TGTGCCAGCAGTTTAGGACTAGATGCAGAGCAGTTCTTC

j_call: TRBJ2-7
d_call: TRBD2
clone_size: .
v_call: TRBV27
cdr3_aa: CASSLGTSGGESYF
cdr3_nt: TGTGCCAGCAGTTTAGGGACTAGCGGGGGGGAGAGTTACTTC

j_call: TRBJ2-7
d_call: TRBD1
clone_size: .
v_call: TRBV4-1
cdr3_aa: CASSQDTDRGYEQYF
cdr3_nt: TGCGCCAGCAGCCAAGATACCGACAGGGGCTACGAGCAGTACTTC

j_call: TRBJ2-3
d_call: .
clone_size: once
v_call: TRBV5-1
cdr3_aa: CASSLAGDTQYF
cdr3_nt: TGCGCCAGCAGCTTGGCGGGCGATACGCAGTATTTT

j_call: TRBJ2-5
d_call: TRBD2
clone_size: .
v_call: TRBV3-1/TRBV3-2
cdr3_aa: CASSQSGGPPETQYF
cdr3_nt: TGTGCCAGCAGCCAAAGCGGGGGACCTCCTGAGACCCAGTACTTC

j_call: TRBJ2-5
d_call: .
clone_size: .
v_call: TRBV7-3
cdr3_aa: CASSPIGALQETQYF
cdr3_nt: TGTGCCAGCAGCCCCATCGGGGCCCTCCAAGAGACCCAGTACTTC

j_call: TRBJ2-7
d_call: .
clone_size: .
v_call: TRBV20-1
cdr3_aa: CSAIDDEQYF
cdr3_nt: TGCAGTGCGATCGACGACGAGCAGTACTTC

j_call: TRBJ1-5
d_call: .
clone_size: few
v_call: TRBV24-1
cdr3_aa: CATSDLRPRPHSNQPQHF
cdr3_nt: TGTGCCACCAGTGATTTGAGACCCAGACCCCATAGCAATCAGCCCCAGCATTTT

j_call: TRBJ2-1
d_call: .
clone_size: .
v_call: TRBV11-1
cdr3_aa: CASSPRGNDNEQFF
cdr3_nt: TGTGCCAGCAGCCCCCGGGGAAACGACAATGAGCAGTTCTTC

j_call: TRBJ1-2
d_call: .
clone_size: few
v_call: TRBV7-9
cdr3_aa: CASSPGPGRGDGSGYTF
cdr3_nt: TGTGCCAGCAGCCCCGGCCCCGGTCGAGGGGATGGTTCTGGCTACACCTTC

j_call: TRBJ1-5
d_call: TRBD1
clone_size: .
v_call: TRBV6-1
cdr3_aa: CASSDRRGQGTISNQPQHF
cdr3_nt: TGTGCCAGCAGTGATAGGAGGGGACAGGGGACAATCAGCAATCAGCCCCAGCATTTT

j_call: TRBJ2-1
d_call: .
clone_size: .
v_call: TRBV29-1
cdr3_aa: CSVVEAYNEQFF
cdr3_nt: TGCAGCGTTGTGGAGGCCTACAATGAGCAGTTCTTC

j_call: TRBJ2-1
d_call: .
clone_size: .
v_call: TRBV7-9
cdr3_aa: CASSSFRGRSYNEQFF
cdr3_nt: TGTGCCAGCAGCTCCTTCCGGGGGCGCTCCTACAATGAGCAGTTCTTC

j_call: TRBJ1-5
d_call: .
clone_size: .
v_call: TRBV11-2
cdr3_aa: CASSPRAELWSQPQHF
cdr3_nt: TGTGCCAGCAGCCCCCGGGCCGAACTTTGGAGTCAGCCCCAGCATTTT

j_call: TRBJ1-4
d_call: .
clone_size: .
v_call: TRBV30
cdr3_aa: CAWSDYRPYNEKLFF
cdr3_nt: TGTGCCTGGAGTGATTACAGACCCTATAATGAAAAACTGTTTTTT

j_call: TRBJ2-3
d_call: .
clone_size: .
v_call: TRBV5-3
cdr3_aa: CARGLRRSTDTQYF
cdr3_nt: TGTGCCAGAGGTCTCCGGCGGAGCACAGATACGCAGTATTTT

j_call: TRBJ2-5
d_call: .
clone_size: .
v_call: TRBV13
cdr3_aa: CASSLGLTKGKTQYF
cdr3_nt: TGTGCCAGCAGCTTAGGCCTAACCAAAGGGAAGACCCAGTACTTC

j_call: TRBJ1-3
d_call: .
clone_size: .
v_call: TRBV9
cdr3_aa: CASSVVPGLSGNTIYF
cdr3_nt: TGTGCCAGCAGCGTAGTTCCGGGACTCTCTGGAAACACCATATATTTT

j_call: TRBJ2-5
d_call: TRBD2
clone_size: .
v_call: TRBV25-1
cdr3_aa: CASSESAGGGETQYF
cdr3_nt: TGTGCCAGCAGTGAATCGGCGGGAGGGGGGGAGACCCAGTACTTC

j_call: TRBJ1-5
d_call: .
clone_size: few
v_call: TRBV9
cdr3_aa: CASSPHGGQPQHF
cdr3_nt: TGTGCCAGCAGCCCCCACGGGGGACAGCCCCAGCATTTT

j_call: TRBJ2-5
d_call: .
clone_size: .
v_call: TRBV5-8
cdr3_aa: CASSNLQETQYF
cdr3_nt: TGTGCCAGCAGCAACCTTCAAGAGACCCAGTACTTC

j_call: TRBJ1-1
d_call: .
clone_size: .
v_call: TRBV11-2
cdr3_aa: CASSLEVNTEAFF
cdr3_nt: TGTGCCAGCAGCTTAGAAGTGAACACTGAAGCTTTCTTT